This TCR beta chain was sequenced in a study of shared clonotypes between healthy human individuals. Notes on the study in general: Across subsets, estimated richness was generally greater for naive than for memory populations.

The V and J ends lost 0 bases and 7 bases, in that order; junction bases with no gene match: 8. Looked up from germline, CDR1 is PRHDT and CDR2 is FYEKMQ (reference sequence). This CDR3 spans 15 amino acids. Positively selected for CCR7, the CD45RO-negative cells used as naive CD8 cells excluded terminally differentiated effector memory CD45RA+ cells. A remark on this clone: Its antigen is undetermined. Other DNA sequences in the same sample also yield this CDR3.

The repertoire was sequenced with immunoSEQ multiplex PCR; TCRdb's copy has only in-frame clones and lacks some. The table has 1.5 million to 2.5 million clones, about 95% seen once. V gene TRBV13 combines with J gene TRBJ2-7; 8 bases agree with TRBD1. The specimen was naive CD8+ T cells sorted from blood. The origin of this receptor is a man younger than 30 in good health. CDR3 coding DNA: TGTGCCAGCAGCTTAGGCGGGACAGGAGGCCTAGAGCAGTACTTC. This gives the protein CASSLGGTGGLEQYF. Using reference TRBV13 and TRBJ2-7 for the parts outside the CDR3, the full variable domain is AAGVIQSPRHLIKEKRETATLKCYPIPRHDTVYWYQQGPGQDPQFLISFYEKMQSDKGSIPDRFSAQQFSDYHSELNMSSLELGDSALYFCASSLGGTGGLEQYFGPGTRLTVT.